This T cell receptor (beta chain) is from a study of T cells in Graves' hyperthyroidism and ophthalmopathy. The definition of stable Graves' hyperthyroidism was no ophthalmopathy progression within 18 months. The CDR3 runs 16 residues. Trimming removed 0 bases from V and 14 bases from J, with 21 bases in between. The germline CDR1 and CDR2 sequences are SGHKS and YYEKEE (reference sequence). Authors of the study amplified TCR beta CDR3 regions from RNA transcripts. When the TCR CDR3 underwent first-round RT-PCR, the HTBI primer set was used. TCRdb redid the calling of the multiplex PCR reads with MiXCR, one entry per CDR3 protein. The sample shows 200,000 to 250,000 distinct CDR3 sequences, around 20% of them seen only once.

The receptor was derived from a man aged 35 to 55 with Graves' hyperthyroidism. V usage is TRBV5-5 and J usage is TRBJ1-6; D is perhaps TRBD1 (6 bases). Material for sequencing was blood. The CDR3 is CASSLEVPRWGQALHF. CDR3 DNA: TGTGCCAGCAGCTTGGAAGTGCCCCGCTGGGGGCAGGCCCTCCACTTT.